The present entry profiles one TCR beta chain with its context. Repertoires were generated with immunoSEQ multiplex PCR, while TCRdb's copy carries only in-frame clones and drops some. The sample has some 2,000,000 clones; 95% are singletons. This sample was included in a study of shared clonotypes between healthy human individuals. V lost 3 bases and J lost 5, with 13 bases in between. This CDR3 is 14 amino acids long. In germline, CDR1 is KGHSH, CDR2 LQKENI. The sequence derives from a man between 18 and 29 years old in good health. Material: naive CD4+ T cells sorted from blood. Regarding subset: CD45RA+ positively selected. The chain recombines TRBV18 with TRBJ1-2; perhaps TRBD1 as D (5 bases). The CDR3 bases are TGTGCCAGCTCACCCCAGGGCGCCGGGTATGGCTACACCTTC. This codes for CASSPQGAGYGYTF.